Below are 27 T cell receptor beta chains sequenced from a single sample in a study of blood T cells in healthy people across ages. Next came a second PCR, run for about 6 to 11 cycles, which used a sample-barcoded 5' primer along with a J-beta primer mix. TCRdb passed the 5' RACE reads through MiXCR, listing each CDR3 protein once. The sample yields about 780,000 distinct CDR3 sequences, 20% to 30% seen once. These sequences were also reported in another study, on T cells of mothers and their children.

Sequencing was done on a sample of blood. These receptors were collected from a boy aged 5-17 years in good health.

This clonotype appeared once. The chain couples TRBV14 to TRBJ1-1; maybe TRBD1 (5 bases). The CDR3 sequence is 13 residues long. The V gene's germline CDR1 is SGHDN and CDR2 FVKESK. With 1 base removed from V and 6 bases from J, the gap between germline ends came to 9 bases. CDR3: CASSQAGGAEAFF. In DNA, the CDR3 is TGTGCCAGCAGCCAAGCGGGAGGGGCTGAAGCTTTCTTT.

V is TRBV12-5 and J is TRBJ2-7; D perhaps matches TRBD1 (5 bases). V was pared by 5 bases and J by 2 bases, with 10 bases between. Germline CDR1 is LGHNT and CDR2 is FRNRAP. This CDR3 region has 13 residues. The CDR3 protein is CASGTDTTYEQYF. The CDR3 DNA sequence: TGTGCTAGTGGTACGGACACGACCTACGAGCAGTACTTC.

The genes are TRBV2 and TRBJ2-1, with D hard to call. The CDR3 is 14 residues long. Trimming removed 5 bases from V and 3 bases from J, with 11 bases in between. CDR1 SNHLY and CDR2 FYNNEI come from the germline V gene. The CDR3 spells CASSSILLYNEQFF. The CDR3 bases are TGTGCCAGCAGTTCTATCCTTCTCTACAATGAGCAGTTCTTC.

The rearrangement links TRBV28 to TRBJ2-7, with 8 bases lining up with TRBD1. The CDR3 is made up of 15 amino acids. Unmatched junction bases numbered 9, after V lost 2 bases and J lost 6 bases. CDR1 MDHEN and CDR2 SYDVKM come from the germline V gene. CDR3 sequence reads: CASSLGDRRTSEQYF. The DNA for the CDR3 is TGTGCCAGCAGTTTAGGGGACAGGCGAACCAGCGAGCAGTACTTC.

This chain links TRBV11-2 with TRBJ1-4, with 8 positions matching TRBD1. The CDR3 has 17 amino acids. The V gene end was trimmed by 6 bases and the J gene end by 8 bases; junction bases not matched to a gene: 17. Looked up from germline, CDR1 is SGHAT and CDR2 is FQNNGV. DNA for the CDR3: TGTGCCAGCAGGACCGGGACAGGAGCTAAAGGTCGAGAAAAACTGTTTTTT. Its translation: CASRTGTGAKGREKLFF.

This clonotype has only a few counts. The gene calls are TRBV12-5 and TRBJ2-7; D call uncertain. In germline, CDR1 is LGHNT, CDR2 FRNRAP. The V end lost 9 bases, the J end lost 5 bases, and 14 bases lay between the germline ends. This CDR3 is built from 12 residues. The CDR3 DNA is TGTGCTAGCGCTCTCTCCGAGAACGAGCAGTACTTC. It specifies CASALSENEQYF.

This sequence joins TRBV6-1 and TRBJ1-2; D gene uncertain. The CDR3 has 12 amino acids. V lost 2 bases to trimming and J lost 8 bases, with 9 bases between them. Germline V gene sequence: CDR1 MNHNS, CDR2 SASEGT. The CDR3 loop reads CASSERDGGYTF. DNA for the CDR3: TGTGCCAGCAGTGAAAGAGATGGCGGCTACACCTTC.

This clonotype was seen only a few times. V gene TRBV20-1 combines with J gene TRBJ2-4; the match to TRBD1 covers 10 bases. CDR3 size: 15 residues. CDR1 and CDR2 from the germline V gene are DFQATT and SNEGSKA (reference sequence). With V trimmed by 4 bases and J by 6 bases, 9 bases remained unmatched. CDR3 nucleotides: TGCAGTGCTACGGGACAGGGGAAATTCGGAAACATTCAGTACTTC. Translating gives CSATGQGKFGNIQYF.

The chain combines TRBV4-2 with TRBJ2-7, with TRBD2 identical over 8 bases. The J call may be wrong; the DNA end is better matched by TRBJ2-5. The CDR3 spans 16 residues. Germline CDR1 is LGHNA and CDR2 is YNFKEQ. The CDR3: CASSQVSGGAGETQYF. The CDR3 coding sequence is TGTGCCAGCAGCCAAGTTTCCGGGGGGGCGGGAGAGACCCAGTACTTC.

CDR3 sequence: CASSQEFGLAGGPWGHEQFF. In DNA, the CDR3 is TGCGCCAGCAGCCAAGAATTCGGGCTAGCGGGAGGTCCTTGGGGTCATGAGCAGTTCTTC. This chain links TRBV4-1 with TRBJ2-1, with 11 bases that match TRBD2. This CDR3 contains 20 residues. Germline V CDR1 and CDR2: MGHRA, YSYEKL. Trimming took 0 bases from V and 8 from J; bases not matched to a gene: 18.

In its sample, this clonotype was seen a few times. The J gene is TRBJ2-7, the V gene TRBV12-3 or TRBV12-4; D unclear. The CDR3 sequence is 14 residues long. Trimming took off 2 bases at V and 4 bases at J, with 12 bases between the two ends. The CDR3 protein is CASSLTVGPYEQYF. In DNA form, the CDR3 reads TGTGCCAGCAGTTTAACCGTAGGACCTTACGAGCAGTACTTC.

The chain is built from TRBV4-1 and TRBJ2-4, with no clear D. This CDR3 is built from 15 residues. CDR1 and CDR2 (germline): MGHRA, YSYEKL. V gave up 0 bases and J gave up 4 bases, with 10 bases separating them. In DNA form, the CDR3 reads TGCGCCAGCAGCCAAGAAGACGGCAGGAAAAACATTCAGTACTTC. Amino acids: CASSQEDGRKNIQYF.

The rearrangement joins TRBV5-5 to TRBJ2-4; D may be TRBD1 or TRBD2 (5 bases each). The length of the CDR3 is 12 residues. Between the trimmed V and J ends, which lost 5 bases and 14 bases, there was a span of 17 bases. CDR1 is SGHKS, CDR2 YYEKEE, per germline (reference sequence). The CDR3 nucleotides read TGTGCCAGCAGTTTCAGTCCGGGGCGTGAGTACTTC. This encodes CASSFSPGREYF.

This clonotype turned up a few times. The chain employs TRBV12-3 or TRBV12-4 and TRBJ1-1; D call uncertain. V was clipped by 7 bases and J by 1 base, with 7 bases between them. The CDR3 loop spans 12 amino acids. As DNA, the CDR3 is TGTGCCAGCACGCGTACGAACACTGAAGCTTTCTTT. The encoded protein is CASTRTNTEAFF.

This clonotype has just a few counts. The rearrangement joins TRBV9 to TRBJ1-3; D gene uncertain. V was clipped by 0 bases and J by 0 bases, with 7 bases between them. CDR3 length: 15 residues. The germline CDR1 and CDR2 sequences are SGDLS and YYNGEE. CDR3 loop: CASSVESTSGNTIYF. The CDR3 DNA reads as TGTGCCAGCAGCGTAGAATCAACCTCTGGAAACACCATATATTTT. The full variable domain, with the rest looked up from reference TRBV9 and TRBJ1-3, is DSGVTQTPKHLITATGQRVTLRCSPRSGDLSVYWYQQSLDQGLQFLIQYYNGEERAKGNILERFSAQQFPDLHSELNLSSLELGDSALYFCASSVESTSGNTIYFGEGSWLTVV.

This clonotype was seen only a few times. V is TRBV5-1 and J is TRBJ2-4; 8 bases line up with TRBD1. The CDR3 is 15 residues long. CDR1 SGHRS and CDR2 YFSETQ come from the germline V gene. V lost 0 bases, J lost 7 bases, and 6 bases stayed unmatched. The CDR3: CASSLGPAGGNIQYF. In DNA, the CDR3 is TGCGCCAGCAGCTTGGGGCCCGCAGGGGGCAACATTCAGTACTTC. Full variable domain (remainder filled in from reference TRBV5-1 and TRBJ2-4): KAGVTQTPRYLIKTRGQQVTLSCSPISGHRSVSWYQQTPGQGLQFLFEYFSETQRNKGNFPGRFSGRQFSNSRSEMNVSTLELGDSALYLCASSLGPAGGNIQYFGAGTRLSVL.

Only a few counts were recorded for this clonotype. The chain recombines TRBV7-2 with TRBJ1-1, with D uncertain. Germline assignment: CDR1 SGHTA and CDR2 FQGNSA. Trimming pared 0 bases from V and 4 bases from J, leaving 9 bases between. This CDR3 is 14 amino acids long. CDR3 sequence (DNA): TGTGCCAGCAGCTTAGCAGCAGGACCCACTGAAGCTTTCTTT. As protein: CASSLAAGPTEAFF.

The J gene is TRBJ2-5, the V gene TRBV12-3 or TRBV12-4; 9 bases agree with TRBD1. V lost 5 bases to trimming and J lost 6 bases; unmatched junction nucleotides: 10. There are 15 residues in the CDR3. CDR3 sequence reads: CASSLRQGVEKTQYF. DNA of the CDR3: TGTGCCAGCAGTCTCAGACAGGGGGTGGAAAAGACCCAGTACTTC.

In its sample, this clonotype was seen a few times. V gene TRBV7-9 combines with J gene TRBJ1-4; D possibly corresponds to TRBD1 (5 bases). This CDR3 is built from 14 residues. Looked up from germline, CDR1 is SEHNR and CDR2 is FQNEAQ (reference sequence). The V end lost 8 bases, the J end lost 8 bases, and 18 bases lay between the germline ends. CDR3 in DNA: TGTGCCAGCTCCCGGGGCACCGGGACCGAAAAACTGTTTTTT. Amino acids: CASSRGTGTEKLFF.

The V gene is TRBV5-6, the J gene TRBJ2-7; D uncertain. V dropped 2 bases and J dropped 4 bases, with 16 bases sitting between them. The germline gives CDR1 SGHDT, CDR2 YYEEEE. The CDR3 runs to 15 residues. The CDR3 bases are TGTGCCAGCAGCTTCCCCCCCCACTACTCGTACGAGCAGTACTTC. Translating it yields CASSFPPHYSYEQYF.

This rearrangement joins TRBV3-1 to TRBJ2-5; 8 nucleotides align to TRBD2. Germline CDR1 is LGHDT and CDR2 is YNNKEL (reference sequence). CDR3 length equals 15 residues. The V gene end was trimmed by 4 bases and the J gene end by 5 bases; junction bases not matched to a gene: 9. The CDR3 loop reads CASSRLREGGETQYF. The CDR3 region has the DNA TGTGCCAGCAGCCGCCTCCGGGAGGGGGGGGAGACCCAGTACTTC.

A few counts support this clonotype. The CDR3 coding sequence is TGTGCCACCAGCAACGGGGGGCCAGTATCTGGGGCCAACGTCCTGACTTTC. It is translated as CATSNGGPVSGANVLTF. The chain joins TRBV15 to TRBJ2-6; weak D call: TRBD2 (7 bases). Germline CDR1 and CDR2: LNHNV and YYDKDF (reference sequence). The V end was cut by 4 bases, the J end by 1 base, with 14 bases between. The CDR3 sequence is 17 residues long.

This chain uses TRBV9 with TRBJ2-1; possible D gene TRBD1, 5 bases. Per the germline V gene, CDR1 is SGDLS and CDR2 is YYNGEE. V was trimmed by 4 bases and J by 8 bases, leaving 19 bases between them. The CDR3 covers 15 residues. The DNA for the CDR3 is TGTGCCAGCAGCCCCCAGGGCCGCTTAGGAGATGAGCAGTTCTTC. It translates to CASSPQGRLGDEQFF.

J is TRBJ2-7 and V is TRBV9, with a possible D match to TRBD1 (5 bases). The germline V gene encodes CDR1 SGDLS and CDR2 YYNGEE. CDR3 length equals 14 residues. V lost 0 bases, J lost 2 bases, and 9 bases lay in between. CDR3 in amino acids: CASSVEGAPYEQYF. The CDR3 coding sequence is TGTGCCAGCAGCGTAGAAGGGGCCCCCTACGAGCAGTACTTC.

This clonotype came up a few times. The chain is built from TRBV9 and TRBJ2-5; TRBD2 matches at 8 bases. The germline CDR1 and CDR2 sequences are SGDLS and YYNGEE. J gave up 1 base and V 4 bases, and 9 bases lay outside the gene matches. This CDR3 spans 16 amino acids. The CDR3 spells CASSLRVAGSQETQYF. In DNA form, the CDR3 reads TGTGCCAGCAGCCTCAGGGTAGCGGGATCCCAAGAGACCCAGTACTTC.

In the case of this clonotype: One end of the junction fails to match germline, which may point to a read error. This chain joins TRBV20-1 and TRBJ2-5; D ambiguous. The CDR3 sequence is 13 residues long. The germline CDR1 and CDR2 sequences are DFQATT and SNEGSKA (reference sequence). The CDR3, as DNA: TGCGGTGCCATCCCAGCTCTCCAAGAGACCCAGTACTTC. Encoded protein: CGAIPALQETQYF.

This clonotype turned up a few times. A junction end diverges from the germline sequence, so it may reflect a read error. The gene calls are TRBV20-1 and TRBJ2-3; 8 bases align to TRBD1. The CDR3 loop spans 19 amino acids. Germline-derived CDR1 and CDR2 are DFQATT and SNEGSKA (reference sequence). This CDR3 reads CSAETRQGTNSISTDAQYF. Here the CDR3 DNA reads TGCAGTGCTGAAACCCGACAGGGGACCAACTCAATTAGCACAGATGCGCAGTATTTT.